This paragraph reports one T cell receptor beta chain. The antigen is undetermined. The PCR had 60 Vbeta and 13 Jbeta primers. Produced via immunoSEQ multiplex PCR; TCRdb's table is partial and in-frame only. Seen here are 190,000 or so clones, about 79% observed once, and the top ten hold roughly 0.098%. The CDR3 totals 12 residues. The germline V gene has CDR1 LNHDA and CDR2 SQIVND (reference sequence). With V trimmed by 6 bases and J by 4 bases, 1 base remained unmatched. The source of the sample is a study of cytomegalovirus exposure and HLA in healthy donors. Study findings and constraints: Earlier results showed most TCR beta V segments being productive about 87% or about 30% of the time.

The source material was PBMCs. This chain links TRBV19 with TRBJ1-2; 8 nucleotides match TRBD1. This receptor was taken from a boy between 2 and 10 years old in good health and CMV-seronegative. In DNA form, the CDR3 reads TGTGCCAGTAGGGACAGGGCCTATGGCTACACCTTC. Its translation: CASRDRAYGYTF. Based on the CDR3 plus reference TRBV19 and TRBJ1-2, the full variable domain is DGGITQSPKYLFRKEGQNVTLSCEQNLNHDAMYWYRQDPGQGLRLIYYSQIVNDFQKGDIAEGYSVSREKKESFPLTVTSAQKNPTAFYLCASRDRAYGYTFGSGTRLTVV.